These 18 T cell receptor beta chains came from one sample sequenced in a study of T-cell memory formation after mild COVID-19. In TCRdb, the 5' RACE reads were re-called with MiXCR into one record per CDR3 protein. The sample contains about 180,000 distinct CDR3 sequences, approximately 16% of which appear only once. The sequenced material came from PBMCs or a T cell subset sorted from them (not recorded which). These receptors all stem from an adult woman who had mild COVID-19 (a few samples of this study predate the infection). Cell type and time point are not known.

This chain connects TRBV7-8 to TRBJ2-5, with TRBD2 identical over 8 bases. The CDR3 has 15 amino acids. J was trimmed by 2 bases and V by 3 bases; bases with no gene match: 5. Germline loops: CDR1 SGHVS, CDR2 FQNEAQ. The CDR3, as DNA: TGTGCCAGCAGCTTTCAGCGGGGGCCACAAGAGACCCAGTACTTC. Translation: CASSFQRGPQETQYF.

The rearrangement uses TRBV20-1 and TRBJ2-3, with TRBD2 matching 9 bases. Germline CDR1 DFQATT, CDR2 SNEGSKA (reference sequence). This CDR3 contains 13 residues. Unmatched junction bases numbered 9, after V lost 3 bases and J lost 11 bases. CDR3 amino acids: CSARRAGGSQQYF. In DNA form, the CDR3 reads TGCAGTGCTAGGCGAGCGGGGGGCTCCCAGCAGTATTTT.

The chain carries TRBV10-3 and TRBJ2-1, with 10 bases identical to TRBD1. V dropped 3 bases and J dropped 7; count of bases not matched to a gene: 3. The germline gives CDR1 ENHRY, CDR2 SYGVKD. This CDR3 comprises 14 residues. CDR3 nucleotides: TGTGCCATCAGTGAAGGGACAGGGGCGAATGAGCAGTTCTTC. It encodes CAISEGTGANEQFF.

The CDR3 region has the DNA TGTGCCAGCAGCTTAGGTTCCCTCAACTATGGCTACACCTTC. Amino acid sequence: CASSLGSLNYGYTF. This rearrangement joins TRBV7-9 to TRBJ1-2; no reliable D call. V lost 1 base to trimming and J lost 2 bases, with 8 bases between them. The CDR3 consists of 14 residues. The germline V gene encodes CDR1 SEHNR and CDR2 FQNEAQ (reference sequence).

This clonotype came up a few times. This chain connects TRBV7-3 to TRBJ2-1, with TRBD2 as a possible D gene (5 bases). The CDR3 spans 15 residues. Deletions cut 5 bases from V and 1 base from J, with 12 bases between. Per the germline V gene, CDR1 is SGHTA and CDR2 is FQGTGA. DNA of the CDR3: TGTGCCAGCAGCACCGCGGGCCGTTCCTACAATGAGCAGTTCTTC. This gives the protein CASSTAGRSYNEQFF.

The gene calls are TRBV7-9 and TRBJ2-1, with TRBD2 as a possible D gene (5 bases). CDR3 size: 15 residues. Per germline, CDR1 SEHNR and CDR2 FQNEAQ (reference sequence). V was shortened by 4 bases and J by 4 bases, with 14 bases between the two germline ends. DNA for the CDR3: TGTGCCAGCAGCTACACCGGGGTCAAATACAATGAGCAGTTCTTC. Protein sequence: CASSYTGVKYNEQFF.

This sequence joins TRBV11-2 and TRBJ2-4, with D unclear. From germline, CDR1 is SGHAT and CDR2 FQNNGV. V was cut by 0 bases and J by 9 bases, with 12 bases left in between. The length of the CDR3 is 14 residues. CDR3 coding DNA: TGTGCCAGCAGCTTAGATTCCGGGTCCTTCATTCAGTACTTC. Translation: CASSLDSGSFIQYF.

This clonotype was observed a few times. The V call is TRBV27, the J call TRBJ2-3; 12 positions agree with TRBD2. CDR3 length equals 16 residues. Germline loops: CDR1 MNHEY, CDR2 SMNVEV (reference sequence). J was trimmed by 2 bases and V by 5 bases; bases with no gene match: 5. This chain's CDR3 is CASSLGLAGNTDTQYF. CDR3 sequence (DNA): TGTGCCAGCAGTCTCGGACTAGCGGGGAACACAGATACGCAGTATTTT.

This clonotype was counted only a few times. V is TRBV14 and J is TRBJ1-2; no definite D call. The V end was cut by 4 bases, the J end by 10 bases, with 13 bases between. This CDR3 is built from 12 residues. Germline values: CDR1 SGHDN, CDR2 FVKESK. CDR3 sequence: CASSRSGHDYTF. The CDR3 nucleotides read TGTGCCAGCAGCCGCTCGGGTCATGACTACACCTTC.

This clonotype was counted ten times or more. V and J are TRBV3-1 and TRBJ2-1, with 7 bases lining up with TRBD2. Trimming cost V 1 base and J 4 bases; bases outside gene matches: 7. The CDR3 sequence is 16 residues long. CDR1 and CDR2 (germline): LGHDT, YNNKEL (reference sequence). The CDR3: CASSQVERGYYNEQFF. The CDR3 coding sequence is TGTGCCAGCAGCCAAGTGGAGCGGGGATATTACAATGAGCAGTTCTTC.

J is TRBJ1-2 and V is TRBV7-2; possible D gene TRBD1, 5 bases. This CDR3 spans 13 amino acids. Germline-derived CDR1 and CDR2 are SGHTA and FQGNSA. Trimming stripped 5 bases from V and 6 bases from J, with 13 bases between. CDR3 in DNA: TGTGCCAGCAGCCCCTGGGGGGTGGATGGCTACACCTTC. Protein sequence: CASSPWGVDGYTF.

This clonotype has at least ten counts. Here the CDR3 reads CASSLGPSGTDTQYF. CDR3 nucleotides: TGTGCCAGCAGCTTAGGTCCCTCTGGCACAGATACGCAGTATTTT. This chain links TRBV7-3 with TRBJ2-3; D is unresolved. With 2 bases removed from V and 1 base from J, the gap between germline ends came to 10 bases. The CDR3 loop spans 15 amino acids. Germline V CDR1 and CDR2: SGHTA, FQGTGA. Full variable domain (remainder filled in from reference TRBV7-3 and TRBJ2-3): GAGVSQTPSNKVTEKGKYVELRCDPISGHTALYWYRQSLGQGPEFLIYFQGTGAADDSGLPNDRFFAVRPEGSVSTLKIQRTERGDSAVYLCASSLGPSGTDTQYFGPGTRLTVL.

This clonotype appeared a few times. V is TRBV5-1 and J is TRBJ1-4; D uncertain. This CDR3 comprises 15 residues. CDR1 and CDR2 from the germline V gene are SGHRS and YFSETQ. Between the trimmed V and J ends, which lost 4 bases and 3 bases, there was a span of 13 bases. DNA for the CDR3: TGCGCCAGCAGCCTAATAGGCGGCCCTAATGAAAAACTGTTTTTT. The encoded protein is CASSLIGGPNEKLFF.

This chain joins TRBV24-1 and TRBJ1-5; possible D gene TRBD1, 5 bases. The CDR3 runs to 13 residues. Trimming removed 0 bases from V and 7 bases from J, with 6 bases in between. Germline V gene lookup returns CDR1 KGHDR and CDR2 SFDVKD. As DNA, the CDR3 is TGTGCCACCAGTGATTTGCGGGGGCAGCCCCAGCATTTT. Translated: CATSDLRGQPQHF.

V and J are TRBV4-3 and TRBJ2-1, with D tentatively TRBD2 (5 bases). V gave up 0 bases and J gave up 6 bases, with 12 bases separating them. The germline gives CDR1 LGHNA, CDR2 YSLEER. This CDR3 contains 15 residues. The CDR3 region has the DNA TGCGCCAGCAGCCAAGAAGTGGCTAGCCCCAATGAGCAGTTCTTC. This encodes CASSQEVASPNEQFF.

This clonotype was counted between two and nine times. The chain joins TRBV3-1 to TRBJ2-7; D remains ambiguous. This CDR3 has 15 amino acids. V dropped 4 bases and J dropped 0 bases, with 13 bases sitting between them. Germline V gives CDR1 LGHDT, CDR2 YNNKEL (reference sequence). The CDR3 nucleotides read TGTGCCAGCAGCCTAGCACACCAAAGCTCCTACGAGCAGTACTTC. It is translated as CASSLAHQSSYEQYF.

The rearrangement uses TRBV4-1 and TRBJ1-2, with 9 positions matching TRBD1. V shed 3 bases, J shed 4 bases, and the junction held 6 bases outside the gene matches. Germline assignment: CDR1 MGHRA and CDR2 YSYEKL. The CDR3 extends over 15 amino acids. The CDR3 coding sequence is TGCGCCAGCAGCCAGCCTACAGGGGGCAGCTATGGCTACACCTTC. Its translation is CASSQPTGGSYGYTF.

In this sample, this clonotype turned up a few times. The rearrangement joins TRBV3-1 to TRBJ2-5; a possible D gene is TRBD2 (5 bases). The CDR3 length is 14 residues. The germline V gene encodes CDR1 LGHDT and CDR2 YNNKEL (reference sequence). V was pared by 8 bases and J by 2 bases, with 15 bases between. CDR3 sequence (DNA): TGTGCCAGCCGCTCATTAGCGTCTCAAGAGACCCAGTACTTC. Protein product: CASRSLASQETQYF.